A selection of T cell receptor beta chains follows, all from one sample in a study of T-cell reconstitution after alpha-beta-depleted transplantation in children. TCRdb passed the PCR reads through MiXCR, listing each CDR3 protein once. The sample includes about 200,000 distinct CDR3 sequences, approximately 7% seen only once; the top ten take just over 5.5%. The sequencing used PBMCs, collected before TCRalphabeta/CD19-depleted stem cell transplant. These receptors were obtained from a boy between 2 and 10 years old with acute lymphoblastic leukemia, due to receive a stem cell transplant. CDR3s include the opening cysteine and the closing phenylalanine or tryptophan. The order of the fields is D gene, J gene, clone size, V gene, CDR3 DNA, CDR3 protein. The D gene is left open where the match is weak. Expanded clones get a size class; other rows say once, few or many, or leave the size out.

>.|TRBJ2-7|.|TRBV5-1
TGCGCCAGCAGCTTGCTGCGGGATCCAACCGAGCAGTACTTC
CASSLLRDPTEQYF
>.|TRBJ2-2|many|TRBV12-3/TRBV12-4
TGTGCCAGCAGTTTAGGCTCAGGGGAGATCACCGGGGAGCTGTTTTTT
CASSLGSGEITGELFF
>.|TRBJ1-3|.|TRBV12-5
TGTGCTAGTGGTAAAGCGTCTGGAAACACCATATATTTT
CASGKASGNTIYF
>TRBD2|TRBJ2-2|many|TRBV6-5
TGTGCCAGCAGCCTATTAGCGGGAGGGAACACCGGGGAGCTGTTTTTT
CASSLLAGGNTGELFF
>.|TRBJ1-1|.|TRBV28
TGTGCCAGCATGGGCGAGGGTTGGACTGAAGCTTTCTTT
CASMGEGWTEAFF
>.|TRBJ2-5|many|TRBV28
TGTGCCAGCCGACCTGGGGGCGCGAGGGAGACCCAGTACTTC
CASRPGGARETQYF
>TRBD2|TRBJ2-2|.|TRBV20-1
TGCAGTGCAGGGACTAGCGGGAGGGCGGGCACCGGGGAGCTGTTTTTT
CSAGTSGRAGTGELFF
>.|TRBJ2-7|many|TRBV25-1
TGTGCCAGCAGTGAATCCAGAGCGGGCACCGAGCAGTACTTC
CASSESRAGTEQYF
>.|TRBJ2-1|many|TRBV7-8
TGTGCCAGCAGCTTAGGGGCCGGGGATGAGCAGTTCTTC
CASSLGAGDEQFF
>.|TRBJ2-1|many|TRBV20-1
TGCAGTGCTAGAGGACTAGGACACAATGAGCAGTTCTTC
CSARGLGHNEQFF
>TRBD1|TRBJ2-7|many|TRBV5-6
TGTGCCAGCAGCAGACTGGGGACAGACTCCTACGAGCAGTACTTC
CASSRLGTDSYEQYF
>.|TRBJ1-1|many|TRBV27
TGTGCCAGCAGTTTTACAGATAAGAACACTGAAGCTTTCTTT
CASSFTDKNTEAFF
>.|TRBJ1-2|.|TRBV7-2
TGTGCCAGCAGCTTAGAGTGGGTAGGCTACACCTTC
CASSLEWVGYTF
>.|TRBJ1-1|many|TRBV28
TGTGCCAGCAGTTCCCCCCCCGGGTACACTGAAGCTTTCTTT
CASSSPPGYTEAFF
>.|TRBJ2-1|many|TRBV20-1
TGCAGTACCCAGGGAAAGGGGTTCTACAATGAGCAGTTCTTC
CSTQGKGFYNEQFF
>.|TRBJ1-3|many|TRBV28
TGTGCCAGCATTGGAAGCACCATATATTTT
CASIGSTIYF
>.|TRBJ2-7|.|TRBV5-1
TGCGCCAGCAGCTCCGGCAGGCCCGACGAGCAGTACTTC
CASSSGRPDEQYF
>TRBD2|TRBJ2-5|many|TRBV20-1
TGCAGTGCTAGACCAGCACGGGGGGAGCGGGGCCAAGAGACCCAGTACTTC
CSARPARGERGQETQYF
>.|TRBJ1-1|.|TRBV2
TGTGCCACGCAGGGGCGGGTGAACACTGAAGCTTTCTTT
CATQGRVNTEAFF
>.|TRBJ2-7|few|TRBV4-2
TGTGCCAGCAGCCGCGCGTGGACCCCCGACCACGAGCAGTACTTC
CASSRAWTPDHEQYF
>TRBD1|TRBJ2-2|many|TRBV6-2/TRBV6-3
TGTGCCAGCAGTTACTCGGGGACAGTAACCGGGGAGCTGTTTTTT
CASSYSGTVTGELFF
>TRBD2|TRBJ2-7|few|TRBV5-1
TGCGCCAGCAGTCCGACTAGCGGGGGGTACGAGCAGTACTTC
CASSPTSGGYEQYF
>.|TRBJ1-4|few|TRBV27
TGTGCCAGCAGACGACCGGGACCGACTAATGAAAAACTGTTTTTT
CASRRPGPTNEKLFF
>TRBD2|TRBJ2-1|few|TRBV28
TGTGCCAGCAGTCTCCATAGCGGGATAATGTACAATGAGCAGTTCTTC
CASSLHSGIMYNEQFF
>.|TRBJ1-5|.|TRBV7-2
TGTGCCAGCAGCTCCTCGGAAGCGCAGCCCCAGCATTTT
CASSSSEAQPQHF
>TRBD1|TRBJ1-2|few|TRBV2
TGTGCCAGCAGGCCCGGGACAGGGGGCGTCGGCTACACCTTC
CASRPGTGGVGYTF
>.|TRBJ2-7|.|TRBV7-8
TGTGCCAGCAGCGAGGGACGGCCGTACGAGCAGTACTTC
CASSEGRPYEQYF
>.|TRBJ1-6|.|TRBV28
TGTGCCAGCAGTTTGCCCCTACTCCTTTGGACCGCCGGAGGCACTTCACCCCTCCACTTT
CASSLPLLLWTAGGTSPLHF
>.|TRBJ2-7|many|TRBV29-1
TGCAGCGGGACAGACAGGAACCGGTACGAGCAGTACTTC
CSGTDRNRYEQYF
>TRBD2|TRBJ2-1|many|TRBV10-3
TGTGCCATCAGAGAACCGACTAGCACCGAATACAATGAGCAGTTCTTC
CAIREPTSTEYNEQFF
>TRBD2|TRBJ2-3|many|TRBV28
TGTGCCAGCAGTTCGTTAGCGGGGACTAGCACAGATACGCAGTATTTT
CASSSLAGTSTDTQYF
>TRBD1|TRBJ1-5|few|TRBV6-4
TGTGCCAGCAGTGAAGGGACAGGAAATCAGCCCCAGCATTTT
CASSEGTGNQPQHF
>TRBD2|TRBJ2-3|many|TRBV7-6
TGTGCCAGCAGCTTGACTAGCGGGTTTACAGATACGCAGTATTTT
CASSLTSGFTDTQYF
>.|TRBJ1-1|many|TRBV5-6
TGTGCCAGCAGCTTGGGGTGGGACACTGAAGCTTTCTTT
CASSLGWDTEAFF
>.|TRBJ1-1|many|TRBV28
TGTGCCAGCAGTAAAGACGCGATGAACACTGAAGCTTTCTTT
CASSKDAMNTEAFF
>.|TRBJ1-1|many|TRBV25-1
TGTGCCAGCAGCCCGTCTTTCGTTTGGTGGGACACTGAAGCTTTCTTT
CASSPSFVWWDTEAFF
>TRBD2|TRBJ2-1|once|TRBV5-1
TGCGCCAGCAGCTACGGACTAGTGGGCTACAATGAGCAGTTCTTC
CASSYGLVGYNEQFF
>.|TRBJ2-3|few|TRBV7-9
TGTGCCAGCAGCCCCCAGACGGTTAGCACAGATACGCAGTATTTT
CASSPQTVSTDTQYF
>TRBD1|TRBJ2-2|.|TRBV7-8
TGTGCCAGCAGCCCACAGGGGACGATCACCGGGGAGCTGTTTTTT
CASSPQGTITGELFF
>TRBD1|TRBJ2-7|many|TRBV29-1
TGCAGCGTTGAAAACAGGGGGGACTCCTACGAGCAGTACTTC
CSVENRGDSYEQYF
>.|TRBJ2-1|many|TRBV30
TGTGCCTGGAGTGTAGGCAGCAATGAGCAGTTCTTC
CAWSVGSNEQFF
>.|TRBJ2-5|many|TRBV5-5
TGTGCCAGCAGCTTGATCTTTGCGGGAAACCAAGAGACCCAGTACTTC
CASSLIFAGNQETQYF